One sample yielded the 14 T cell receptor beta chains listed below, sequenced in a study of blood T cell repertoires in COVID-19 (dated by TCRdb to about 2020). The library was produced with the immunoSEQ multiplex PCR assay. As stored in TCRdb, this immuneACCESS dataset retains in-frame rearrangements with V and J assigned. A fraction of the clones does not appear; measured against another copy, unresolved V genes explain less than half of the discrepancy, and the remainder lacks a known reason. The sample table lists roughly 41,000 clones, 87% of them with a count of one. Of the sample, roughly 4.5% falls within the top ten clones. The specimen sequenced was peripheral blood. Every receptor here comes from a man between 60 and 70 years old with acute or convalescent COVID-19.

DNA of the CDR3: TGTGCCACCAGCAGAGAGTATTGGACAATGAGCGATCAGCCCCAGCATTTT. As protein: CATSREYWTMSDQPQHF. The chain uses TRBV15 and TRBJ1-5; D perhaps matches TRBD1 (5 bases). Germline V gene sequence: CDR1 LNHNV, CDR2 YYDKDF (reference sequence). The germline V and J ends were trimmed by 0 bases and 5 bases, with 17 bases remaining between them. This CDR3 contains 17 residues. Filled out from reference TRBV15 and TRBJ1-5, the complete variable domain reads DAMVIQNPRYQVTQFGKPVTLSCSQTLNHNVMYWYQQKSSQAPKLLFHYYDKDFNNEADTPDNFQSRRPNTSFCFLDIRSPGLGDTAMYLCATSREYWTMSDQPQHFGDGTRLSIL.

This clone was seen a handful of times. V is TRBV19 and J is TRBJ1-2; TRBD1 matches 9 bases. V lost 3 bases, J lost 4 bases, and 9 bases stayed unmatched. The CDR3 extends over 16 amino acids. Germline CDR1 LNHDA, CDR2 SQIVND (reference sequence). DNA of the CDR3: TGTGCCAGTAGTATTGCCGGGACAGGGAGTGCCTATGGCTACACCTTC. Translated: CASSIAGTGSAYGYTF.

This clone occurred once. The chain couples TRBV6-2 or TRBV6-3 to TRBJ1-5; a possible D gene is TRBD1 (6 bases). This CDR3 has 16 residues. V was cut by 2 bases and J by 4 bases, with 15 bases left in between. CDR1 MNHEY and CDR2 SVGEGT come from the germline V gene. This CDR3 reads CASSYPQTGSNQPQHF. CDR3 DNA: TGTGCCAGCAGTTACCCTCAAACAGGGTCAAATCAGCCCCAGCATTTT.

The V call is TRBV19, the J call TRBJ2-7, with a weak D call TRBD1 (6 bases). The germline gives CDR1 LNHDA, CDR2 SQIVND (reference sequence). The ends were cut back, 3 bases at V and 2 bases at J, with 20 bases in the middle. This CDR3 is 17 amino acids long. CDR3 protein: CASSMNTGNTYPYEQYF. For the CDR3, the DNA is TGTGCCAGTAGTATGAATACAGGGAATACTTATCCCTACGAGCAGTACTTC.

CDR3 sequence: CASSSYRGAEEKLFF. The CDR3 DNA reads as TGTGCCAGCAGCTCTTACAGGGGAGCTGAAGAAAAACTGTTTTTT. V and J are TRBV7-2 and TRBJ1-4; TRBD1 matches at 7 bases. CDR1 is SGHTA and CDR2 is FQGNSA in the germline V gene. The CDR3 runs 15 residues. After removal of 4 bases from V and 8 bases from J, the junction contained 10 bases not matched to a gene.

The chain uses TRBV19 and TRBJ1-4, with TRBD1 identical over 7 bases. The V gene's germline CDR1 is LNHDA and CDR2 SQIVND (reference sequence). CDR3 length: 14 residues. V lost 5 bases, J lost 8 bases, and 8 bases stayed unmatched. CDR3 loop: CASSAQTGIEKLFF. The CDR3 DNA follows: TGTGCCAGTAGTGCCCAGACAGGGATAGAAAAACTGTTTTTT.

The chain has TRBV6-6 and TRBJ1-2; TRBD1 agrees at 7 bases. Germline V gene lookup returns CDR1 MNHNY and CDR2 SVGAGI (reference sequence). Trimming at V came to 0 bases and at J to 7 bases, leaving 11 bases not matched to a gene. The CDR3 has 16 amino acids. CDR3 DNA sequence: TGTGCCAGCAGTTACTCGGGACAGCCTACTATTGGTGGCTACACCTTC. Translating it yields CASSYSGQPTIGGYTF.

The chain joins TRBV11-2 to TRBJ1-1; D remains ambiguous. Trimming took off 0 bases at V and 10 bases at J, with 15 bases between the two ends. The CDR3 is 14 amino acids. Germline assignment: CDR1 SGHAT and CDR2 FQNNGV. CDR3 coding DNA: TGTGCCAGCAGCTTAGATCCGGGTCGTAGTGTAGCTTTCTTT. Translated, it gives CASSLDPGRSVAFF.

The chain is built from TRBV12-3 or TRBV12-4 and TRBJ1-1, with D hard to call. Trimming stripped 5 bases from V and 4 bases from J, with 11 bases between. This CDR3 is 13 amino acids long. The CDR3 nucleotides are TGTGCCAGCAGTCCGGAGAAGGTCACTGAAGCTTTCTTT. Translating gives CASSPEKVTEAFF.

This rearrangement joins TRBV11-3 to TRBJ2-7; TRBD2 matches 7 bases. Germline-derived CDR1 and CDR2 are SGHNT and YENEEA. This CDR3 region has 15 residues. After removal of 1 base from V and 0 bases from J, the junction contained 3 bases not matched to a gene. The CDR3 nucleotides read TGTGCCAGCAGCTTAGGGGCTAGCGGCTCCTACGAGCAGTACTTC. It translates to CASSLGASGSYEQYF.

The rearrangement joins TRBV4-3 to TRBJ2-3; 9 bases line up with TRBD2. Germline trimming cut 1 base from V and 3 bases from J; bases unmatched to any gene: 5. Germline values: CDR1 LGHNA, CDR2 YSLEER. This CDR3 spans 16 amino acids. CDR3 in DNA: TGCGCCAGCAGCCAAGTCGGGCTAGCGGGGACAGATACGCAGTATTTT. Translation: CASSQVGLAGTDTQYF.

Only a few counts were recorded for this clone. V usage is TRBV2 and J usage is TRBJ1-2, with a possible D match to TRBD1 (6 bases). V was clipped by 11 bases and J by 6 bases, with 16 bases between them. Germline CDR1 reads SNHLY; CDR2 reads FYNNEI. The CDR3 loop spans 12 amino acids. CDR3 sequence reads: CAEGPRGHGYTF. The CDR3 DNA sequence: TGTGCCGAGGGCCCCAGGGGACATGGCTACACCTTC.

V and J are TRBV2 and TRBJ2-1; D is undetermined. Trimming left V 2 bases short and J 3 bases short, with 5 bases between. Germline V gene sequence: CDR1 SNHLY, CDR2 FYNNEI. This CDR3 has 13 residues. The DNA of the CDR3 is TGTGCCAGCAGTGAAAACAGCTACAATGAGCAGTTCTTC. Translating it yields CASSENSYNEQFF.

The chain is built from TRBV29-1 and TRBJ2-2, with D tentatively TRBD1 (6 bases). Trimming left V 4 bases short and J 5 bases short, with 11 bases between. Germline CDR1 is SQVTM and CDR2 is ANQGSEA. The CDR3 spans 13 residues. The CDR3 spells CSVAGVGTGELFF. CDR3 DNA: TGCAGCGTTGCAGGGGTTGGGACCGGGGAGCTGTTTTTT.